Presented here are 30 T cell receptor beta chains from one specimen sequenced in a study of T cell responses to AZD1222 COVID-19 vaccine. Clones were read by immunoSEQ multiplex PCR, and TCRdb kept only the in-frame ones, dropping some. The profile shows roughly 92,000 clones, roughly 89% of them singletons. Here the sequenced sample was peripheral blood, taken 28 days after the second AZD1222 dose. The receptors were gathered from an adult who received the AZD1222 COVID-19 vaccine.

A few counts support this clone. CDR3 in amino acids: CASSSGMNTEAFF. DNA for the CDR3: TGTGCCAGCAGTTCCGGAATGAACACTGAAGCTTTCTTT. The gene calls are TRBV12-3 or TRBV12-4 and TRBJ1-1, with D uncertain. V lost 4 bases and J 0 bases, leaving 6 bases between the germline ends. The CDR3 length is 13 residues.

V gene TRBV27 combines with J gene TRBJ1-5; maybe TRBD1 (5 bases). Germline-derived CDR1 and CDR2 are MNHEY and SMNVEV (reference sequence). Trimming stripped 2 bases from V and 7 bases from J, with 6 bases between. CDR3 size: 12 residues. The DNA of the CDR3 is TGTGCCAGCAGTTTAGCAGGGCAGCCCCAGCATTTT. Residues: CASSLAGQPQHF.

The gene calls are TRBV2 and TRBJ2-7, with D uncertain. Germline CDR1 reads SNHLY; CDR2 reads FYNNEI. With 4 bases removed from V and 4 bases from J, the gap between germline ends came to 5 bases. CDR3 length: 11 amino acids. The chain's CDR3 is CASSVSYEQYF. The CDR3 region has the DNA TGTGCCAGCAGTGTATCGTACGAGCAGTACTTC.

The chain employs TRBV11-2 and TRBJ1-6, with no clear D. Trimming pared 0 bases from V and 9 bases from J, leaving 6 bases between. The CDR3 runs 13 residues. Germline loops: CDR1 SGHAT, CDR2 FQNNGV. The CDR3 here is CASSLDHGSPLHF. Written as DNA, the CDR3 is TGTGCCAGCAGCTTAGATCACGGTTCACCCCTCCACTTT.

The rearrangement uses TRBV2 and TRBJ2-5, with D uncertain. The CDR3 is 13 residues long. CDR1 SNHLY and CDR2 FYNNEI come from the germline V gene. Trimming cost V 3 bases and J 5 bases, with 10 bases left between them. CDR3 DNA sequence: TGTGCCAGCAGTGATTACAGTCCCGAGACCCAGTACTTC. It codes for CASSDYSPETQYF.

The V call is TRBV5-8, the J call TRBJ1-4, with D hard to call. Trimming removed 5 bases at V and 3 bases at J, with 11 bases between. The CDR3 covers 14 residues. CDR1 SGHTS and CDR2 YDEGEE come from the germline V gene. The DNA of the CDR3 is TGTGCCAGCAGTCCCGGGGTGGCTAATGAAAAACTGTTTTTT. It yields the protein CASSPGVANEKLFF.

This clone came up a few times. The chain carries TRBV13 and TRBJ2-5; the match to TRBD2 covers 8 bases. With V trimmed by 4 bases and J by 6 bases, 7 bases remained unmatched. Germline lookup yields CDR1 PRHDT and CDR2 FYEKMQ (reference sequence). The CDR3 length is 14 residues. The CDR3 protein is CASSSLAGGKTQYF. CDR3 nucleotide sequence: TGTGCCAGCAGCTCCCTCGCGGGGGGAAAGACCCAGTACTTC.

The CDR3 nucleotides read TGTGCCATCAGTGGAACTAGCGGGGGGGCTGGGAATGAGCAGTTCTTC. Translated: CAISGTSGGAGNEQFF. The chain recombines TRBV10-3 with TRBJ2-1; 13 bases line up with TRBD2. Germline loops: CDR1 ENHRY, CDR2 SYGVKD. V dropped 4 bases and J dropped 7; count of bases not matched to a gene: 7. The CDR3 contains 16 residues.

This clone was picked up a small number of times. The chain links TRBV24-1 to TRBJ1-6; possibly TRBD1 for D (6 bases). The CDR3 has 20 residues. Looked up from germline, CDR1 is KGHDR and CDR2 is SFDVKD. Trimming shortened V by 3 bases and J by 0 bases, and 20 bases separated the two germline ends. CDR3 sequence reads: CATSDGVMSGASSYNSPLHF. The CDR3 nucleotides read TGTGCCACCAGTGATGGAGTGATGTCGGGGGCGAGCTCCTATAATTCACCCCTCCACTTT.

For the CDR3, the DNA is TGTGCCTGGAGTGTAGCCAAAAACATTCAGTACTTC. It translates to CAWSVAKNIQYF. The genes are TRBV30 and TRBJ2-4, with D uncertain. The CDR3 covers 12 residues. CDR1 GTSNPN and CDR2 SVGIG come from the germline V gene (reference sequence). With 0 bases removed from V and 0 bases from J, the gap between germline ends came to 0 bases. Full variable domain (outside the CDR3, taken from reference TRBV30 and TRBJ2-4): SQTIHQWPATLVQPVGSPLSLECTVEGTSNPNLYWYRQAAGRGLQLLFYSVGIGQISSEVPQNLSASRPQDRQFILSSKKLLLSDSGFYLCAWSVAKNIQYFGAGTRLSVL.

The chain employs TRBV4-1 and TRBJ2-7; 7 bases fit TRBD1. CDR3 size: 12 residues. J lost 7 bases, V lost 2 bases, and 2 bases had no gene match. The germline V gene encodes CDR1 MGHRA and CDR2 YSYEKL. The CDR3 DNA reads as TGCGCCAGCAGCCAACTACAGGGGGAGCAGTACTTC. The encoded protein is CASSQLQGEQYF.

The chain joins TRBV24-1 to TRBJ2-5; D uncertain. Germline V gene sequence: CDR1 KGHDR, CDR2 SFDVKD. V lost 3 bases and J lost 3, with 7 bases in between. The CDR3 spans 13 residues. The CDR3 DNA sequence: TGTGCCACCAGTGATGGGGTTGAAGAGACCCAGTACTTC. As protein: CATSDGVEETQYF.

CDR3 sequence (DNA): TGTGCCAGCAGCCCTTTACAGGGGCCCTATGGCTACACCTTC. Translation gives CASSPLQGPYGYTF. This chain connects TRBV3-1 (or the pseudogene TRBV3-2) to TRBJ1-2; 7 nucleotides match TRBD1. Germline CDR1 reads LGHDT; CDR2 reads YNNKEL (reference sequence). V trimming: 4 bases; J trimming: 4 bases; junction bases outside the gene matches: 6. The CDR3 runs 14 residues.

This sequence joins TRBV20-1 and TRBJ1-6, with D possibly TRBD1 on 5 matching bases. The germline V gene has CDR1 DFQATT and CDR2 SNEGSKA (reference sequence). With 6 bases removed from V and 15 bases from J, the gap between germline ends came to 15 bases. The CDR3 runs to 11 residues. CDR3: CSARGREDLHF. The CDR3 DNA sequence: TGCAGTGCCCGCGGCAGGGAGGACCTCCACTTT.

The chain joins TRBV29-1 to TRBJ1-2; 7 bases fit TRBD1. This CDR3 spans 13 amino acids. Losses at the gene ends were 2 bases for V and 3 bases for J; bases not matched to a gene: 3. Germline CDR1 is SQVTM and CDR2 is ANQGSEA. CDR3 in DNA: TGCAGCGTTGAATCCAGGGGGGACTATGGCTACACCTTC. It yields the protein CSVESRGDYGYTF.

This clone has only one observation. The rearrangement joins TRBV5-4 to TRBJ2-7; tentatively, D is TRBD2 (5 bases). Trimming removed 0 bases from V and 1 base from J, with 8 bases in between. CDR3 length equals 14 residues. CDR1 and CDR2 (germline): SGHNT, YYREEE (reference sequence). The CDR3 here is CASSLEVASYEQYF. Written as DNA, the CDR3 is TGTGCCAGCAGCTTGGAGGTAGCGTCCTACGAGCAGTACTTC.

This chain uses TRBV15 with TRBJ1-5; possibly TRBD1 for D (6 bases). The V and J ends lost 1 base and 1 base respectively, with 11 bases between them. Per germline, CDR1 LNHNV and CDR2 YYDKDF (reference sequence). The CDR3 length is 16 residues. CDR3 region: CATSRGGQLSNQPQHF. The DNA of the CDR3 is TGTGCCACCAGCAGAGGTGGACAGTTAAGCAATCAGCCCCAGCATTTT. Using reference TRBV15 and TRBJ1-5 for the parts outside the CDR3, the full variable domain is DAMVIQNPRYQVTQFGKPVTLSCSQTLNHNVMYWYQQKSSQAPKLLFHYYDKDFNNEADTPDNFQSRRPNTSFCFLDIRSPGLGDTAMYLCATSRGGQLSNQPQHFGDGTRLSIL.

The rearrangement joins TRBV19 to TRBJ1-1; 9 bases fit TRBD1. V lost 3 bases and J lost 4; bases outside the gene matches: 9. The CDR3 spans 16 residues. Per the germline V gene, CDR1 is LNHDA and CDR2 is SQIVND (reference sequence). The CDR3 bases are TGTGCCAGTAGTATGCTGGGACAGGGTTTCATCACTGAAGCTTTCTTT. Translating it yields CASSMLGQGFITEAFF.

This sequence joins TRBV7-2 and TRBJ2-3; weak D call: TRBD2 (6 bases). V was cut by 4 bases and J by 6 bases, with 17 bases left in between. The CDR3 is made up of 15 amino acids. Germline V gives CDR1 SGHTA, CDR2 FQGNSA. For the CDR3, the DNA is TGTGCCAGCAGCTCCCGGGTGGCGGGGTCGGATACGCAGTATTTT. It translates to CASSSRVAGSDTQYF.

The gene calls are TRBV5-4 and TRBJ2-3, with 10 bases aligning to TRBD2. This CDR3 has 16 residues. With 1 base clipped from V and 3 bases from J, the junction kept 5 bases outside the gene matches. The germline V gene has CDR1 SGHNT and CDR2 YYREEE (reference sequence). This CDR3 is CASSLKLAGPTDTQYF. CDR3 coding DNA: TGTGCCAGCAGCTTGAAACTAGCGGGGCCGACAGATACGCAGTATTTT.

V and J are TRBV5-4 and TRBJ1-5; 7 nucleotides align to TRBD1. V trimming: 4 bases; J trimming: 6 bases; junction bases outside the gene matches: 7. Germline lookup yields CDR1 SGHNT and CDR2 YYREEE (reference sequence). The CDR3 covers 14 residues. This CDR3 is CASSPDRDSQPQHF. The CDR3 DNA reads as TGTGCCAGCAGCCCAGACAGGGACAGTCAGCCCCAGCATTTT.

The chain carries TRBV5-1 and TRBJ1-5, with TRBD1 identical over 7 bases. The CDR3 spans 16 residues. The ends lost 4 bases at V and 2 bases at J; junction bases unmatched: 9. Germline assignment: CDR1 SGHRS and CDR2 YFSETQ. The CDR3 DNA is TGCGCCAGCAGCCCAGGGGGGGGAGTTGGCAATCAGCCCCAGCATTTT. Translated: CASSPGGGVGNQPQHF. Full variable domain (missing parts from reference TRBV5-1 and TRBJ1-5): KAGVTQTPRYLIKTRGQQVTLSCSPISGHRSVSWYQQTPGQGLQFLFEYFSETQRNKGNFPGRFSGRQFSNSRSEMNVSTLELGDSALYLCASSPGGGVGNQPQHFGDGTRLSIL.

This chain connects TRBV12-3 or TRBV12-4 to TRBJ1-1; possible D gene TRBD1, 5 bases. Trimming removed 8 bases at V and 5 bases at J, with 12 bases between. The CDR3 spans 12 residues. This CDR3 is CASAPRGTEAFF. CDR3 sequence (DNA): TGTGCCAGCGCGCCGAGGGGAACTGAAGCTTTCTTT.

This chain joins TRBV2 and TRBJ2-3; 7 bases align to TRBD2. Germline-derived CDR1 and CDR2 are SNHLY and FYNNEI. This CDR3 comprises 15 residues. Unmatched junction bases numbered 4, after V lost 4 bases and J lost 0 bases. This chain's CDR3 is CASSGAGVSTDTQYF. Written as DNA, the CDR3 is TGTGCCAGCAGTGGGGCGGGGGTTAGCACAGATACGCAGTATTTT.

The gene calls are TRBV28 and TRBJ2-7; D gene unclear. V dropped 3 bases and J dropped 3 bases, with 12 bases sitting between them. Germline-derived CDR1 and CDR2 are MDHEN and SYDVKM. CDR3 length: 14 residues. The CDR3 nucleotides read TGTGCCAGCAGTTTCGGCAACACAGTCTACGAGCAGTACTTC. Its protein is CASSFGNTVYEQYF.

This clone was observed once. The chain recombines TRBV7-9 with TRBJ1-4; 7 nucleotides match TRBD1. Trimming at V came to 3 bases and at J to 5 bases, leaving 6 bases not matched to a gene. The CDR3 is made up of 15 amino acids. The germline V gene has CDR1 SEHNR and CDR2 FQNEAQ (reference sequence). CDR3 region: CASSLGGTVNEKLFF. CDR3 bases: TGTGCCAGCAGCTTGGGCGGGACAGTGAATGAAAAACTGTTTTTT.

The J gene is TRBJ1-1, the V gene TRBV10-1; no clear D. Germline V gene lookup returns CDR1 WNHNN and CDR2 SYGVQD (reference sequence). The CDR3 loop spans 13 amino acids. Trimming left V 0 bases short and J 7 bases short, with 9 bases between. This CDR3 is CASSESRWGEAFF. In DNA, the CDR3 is TGCGCCAGCAGTGAGTCACGGTGGGGTGAAGCTTTCTTT.

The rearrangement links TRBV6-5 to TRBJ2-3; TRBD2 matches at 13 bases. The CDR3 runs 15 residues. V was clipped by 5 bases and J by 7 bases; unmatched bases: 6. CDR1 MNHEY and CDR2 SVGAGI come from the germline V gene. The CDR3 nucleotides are TGTGCCAGCAGTCCTGGACTAGCGGGGGCTAATACGCAGTATTTT. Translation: CASSPGLAGANTQYF.

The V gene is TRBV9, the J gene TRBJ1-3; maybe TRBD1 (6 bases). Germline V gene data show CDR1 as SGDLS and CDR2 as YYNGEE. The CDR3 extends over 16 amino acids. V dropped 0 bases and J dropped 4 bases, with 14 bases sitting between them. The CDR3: CASSVDRGASGNTIYF. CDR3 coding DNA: TGTGCCAGCAGCGTAGACCGGGGGGCATCAGGAAACACCATATATTTT.

CDR3 DNA sequence: TGTGCCAACAAACCGGGACAACAAACCGGGGAGCTGTTTTTT. Protein: CANKPGQQTGELFF. The genes are TRBV30 and TRBJ2-2; maybe TRBD1 (6 bases). Germline-derived CDR1 and CDR2 are GTSNPN and SVGIG (reference sequence). The CDR3 covers 14 residues. V was clipped by 8 bases and J by 5 bases, with 18 bases between them.